This entry features one TCR beta chain sequence. Antigen specificity is unknown. Baseline was the first blood sampling point, followed by cycle 4 day 1 and cycle 7 day 1. The data are from a study of OX40 agonist ivuxolimab in advanced cancers. The method was immunoSEQ multiplex PCR; TCRdb's version includes in-frame clones alone and lacks a portion of them. The sample lists 71,000 or so clones; 86% were seen once. Germline V CDR1 and CDR2: SGHTA, FQGTGA. The J segment lost 0 bases and the V segment lost 5 bases, leaving 8 bases of the junction unmatched. The CDR3 has 16 residues. Overall study findings and caveats: Among expanded peripheral T cells, antigen specificity went undetermined.

Source: CD4+ or CD8+ T cells sorted from blood, taken in a trial of the OX40 agonist ivuxolimab. The clonotype originates from an adult with an advanced solid tumor such as melanoma, head and neck, liver or kidney cancer. V gene TRBV7-3 combines with J gene TRBJ2-3; 7 positions match TRBD1. In nucleotides, the CDR3 is TGTGCCAGCAGCCCTCTGGGACAGACAAGCACAGATACGCAGTATTTT. It yields the protein CASSPLGQTSTDTQYF.